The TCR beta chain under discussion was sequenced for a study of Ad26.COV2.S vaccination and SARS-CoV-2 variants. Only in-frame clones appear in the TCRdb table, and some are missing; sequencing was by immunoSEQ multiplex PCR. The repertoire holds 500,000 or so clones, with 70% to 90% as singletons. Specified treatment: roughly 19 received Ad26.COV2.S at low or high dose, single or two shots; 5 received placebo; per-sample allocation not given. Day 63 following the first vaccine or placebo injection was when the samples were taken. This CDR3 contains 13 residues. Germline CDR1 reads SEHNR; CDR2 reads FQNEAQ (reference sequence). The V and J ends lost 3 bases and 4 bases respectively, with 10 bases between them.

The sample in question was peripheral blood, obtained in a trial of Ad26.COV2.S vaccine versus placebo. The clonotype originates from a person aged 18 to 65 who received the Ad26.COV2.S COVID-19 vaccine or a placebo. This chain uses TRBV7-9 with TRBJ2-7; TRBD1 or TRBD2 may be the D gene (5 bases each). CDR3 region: CASSFGTTYEQYF. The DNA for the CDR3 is TGTGCCAGCAGCTTTGGGACCACTTACGAGCAGTACTTC.